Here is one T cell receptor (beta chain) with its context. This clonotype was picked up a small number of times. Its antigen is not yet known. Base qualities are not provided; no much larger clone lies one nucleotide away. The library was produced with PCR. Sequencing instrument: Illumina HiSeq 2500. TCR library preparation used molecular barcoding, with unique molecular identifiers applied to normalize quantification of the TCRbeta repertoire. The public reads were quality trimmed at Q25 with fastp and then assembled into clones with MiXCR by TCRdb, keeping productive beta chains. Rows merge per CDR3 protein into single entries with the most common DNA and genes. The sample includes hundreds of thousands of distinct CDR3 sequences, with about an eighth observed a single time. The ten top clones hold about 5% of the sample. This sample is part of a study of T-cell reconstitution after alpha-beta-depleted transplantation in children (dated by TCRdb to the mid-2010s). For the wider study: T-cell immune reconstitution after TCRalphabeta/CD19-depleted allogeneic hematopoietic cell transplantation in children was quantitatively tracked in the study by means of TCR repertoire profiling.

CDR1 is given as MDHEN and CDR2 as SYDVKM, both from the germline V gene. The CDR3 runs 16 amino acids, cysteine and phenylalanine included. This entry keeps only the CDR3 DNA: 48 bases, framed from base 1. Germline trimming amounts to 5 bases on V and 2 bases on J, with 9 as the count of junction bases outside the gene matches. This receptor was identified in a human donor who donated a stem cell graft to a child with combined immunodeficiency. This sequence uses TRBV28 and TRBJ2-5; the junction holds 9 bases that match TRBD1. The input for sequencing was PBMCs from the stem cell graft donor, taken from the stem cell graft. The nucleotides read TGTGCCAGCAGTCCGCGGGACAGGGCTTGGCAAGAGACCCAGTACTTC. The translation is CASSPRDRAWQETQYF.